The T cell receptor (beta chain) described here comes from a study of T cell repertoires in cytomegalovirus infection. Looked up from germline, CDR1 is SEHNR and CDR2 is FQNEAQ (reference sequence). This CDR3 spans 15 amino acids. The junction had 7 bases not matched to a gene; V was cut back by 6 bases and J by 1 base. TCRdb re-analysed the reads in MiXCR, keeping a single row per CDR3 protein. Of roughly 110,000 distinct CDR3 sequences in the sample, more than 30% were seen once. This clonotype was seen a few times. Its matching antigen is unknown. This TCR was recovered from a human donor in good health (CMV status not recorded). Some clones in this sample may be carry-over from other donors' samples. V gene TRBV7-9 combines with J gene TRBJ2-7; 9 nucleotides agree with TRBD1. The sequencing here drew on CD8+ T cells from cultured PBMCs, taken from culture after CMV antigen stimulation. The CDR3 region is CASSSTGGPSYEQYF. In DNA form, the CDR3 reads TGTGCCAGCAGTTCCACAGGGGGCCCATCCTACGAGCAGTACTTC.